This T cell receptor beta chain was recovered during a study of T cell responses to AZD1222 COVID-19 vaccine. The study, taken as a whole, reports: Females made up more of the donors, who were largely white British, and clonal diversity may have come out too low. The peak T cell response came first, and repertoires were sampled only after it. Seropositivity was recorded at baseline in only a handful of AZD1222 recipients. A reported finding is that nearly half of spike-specific TCRs target unmutated variant regions.

Here immunoSEQ multiplex PCR was the method, and the copy in TCRdb shows in-frame clones only, minus some. The sample includes roughly 200,000 clones, about 92% of them seen just once. This clone appeared once. Its antigen is undetermined. The same CDR3 arises from other DNA sequences in this sample as well. CDR3 length: 14 residues. The germline V gene encodes CDR1 SGHVS and CDR2 FQNEAQ. V was pared by 3 bases and J by 10 bases, with 4 bases of the junction left unmatched. Sequencing used peripheral blood, obtained on day 0 of MenACWY control vaccination. The rearrangement uses TRBV7-8 and TRBJ1-6, with TRBD1 matching over 9 bases. This receptor was taken from an adult in good health. CDR3 region: CASSLGQGGSPLHF. In DNA, the CDR3 is TGTGCCAGCAGCTTGGGACAGGGTGGGTCACCCCTCCACTTT.